This note documents a single TCR beta chain sequence. What it binds is unknown. These data are taken from a study of cytomegalovirus exposure and HLA in healthy donors. General study findings and limits: Exclusion applied to some V segments, including TRBV6-2 and TRBV6-3, as they were indistinguishable.

PCR involved 60 Vbeta and 13 Jbeta primers. Authors' analysis steps: Later analysis identified 80 million to 90 million unique TCR beta chains, approximately 11 million shared. Profiled with immunoSEQ multiplex PCR; TCRdb holds only in-frame clones, not every one. D and trimming come from the DNA, and the V and J calls and clone size come from that table. The repertoire table contains about 130,000 clones. Germline V lookup: CDR1 LNHNV, CDR2 YYDKDF (reference sequence). The length of the CDR3 is 16 residues. Trimming took off 4 bases at V and 3 bases at J, with 16 bases between the two ends. The sequence came from a man between 18 and 35 years old in good health and CMV-seronegative. Sequences were obtained from PBMCs. The V and J genes are TRBV15 and TRBJ2-1, with D possibly TRBD2 on 5 matching bases. This CDR3 is CATSNAGILVYNEQFF. The CDR3 DNA is TGTGCCACCAGCAACGCCGGGATCTTGGTCTACAATGAGCAGTTCTTC.